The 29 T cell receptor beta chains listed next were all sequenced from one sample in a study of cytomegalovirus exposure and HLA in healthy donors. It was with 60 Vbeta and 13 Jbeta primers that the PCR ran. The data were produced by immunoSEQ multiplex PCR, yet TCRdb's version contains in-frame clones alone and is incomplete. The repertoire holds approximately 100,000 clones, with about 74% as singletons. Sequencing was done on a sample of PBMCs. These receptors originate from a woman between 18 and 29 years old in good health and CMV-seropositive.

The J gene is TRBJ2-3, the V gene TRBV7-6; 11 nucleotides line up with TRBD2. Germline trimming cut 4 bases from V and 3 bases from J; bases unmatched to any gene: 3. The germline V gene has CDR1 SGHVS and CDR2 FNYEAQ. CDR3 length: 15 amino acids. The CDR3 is CASSSRTSGTDTQYF. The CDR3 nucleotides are TGTGCCAGCAGCTCCCGGACTAGCGGGACAGATACGCAGTATTTT.

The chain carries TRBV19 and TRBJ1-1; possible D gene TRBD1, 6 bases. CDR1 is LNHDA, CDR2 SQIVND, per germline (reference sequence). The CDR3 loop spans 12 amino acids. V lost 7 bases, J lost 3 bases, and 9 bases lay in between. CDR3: CASIRGYTEAFF. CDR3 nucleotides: TGTGCCAGTATTAGGGGGTACACTGAAGCTTTCTTT.

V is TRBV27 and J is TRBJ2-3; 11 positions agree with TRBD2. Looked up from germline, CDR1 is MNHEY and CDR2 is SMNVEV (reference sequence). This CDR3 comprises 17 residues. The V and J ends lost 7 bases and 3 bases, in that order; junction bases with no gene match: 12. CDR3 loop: CASTNFLAGGQTDTQYF. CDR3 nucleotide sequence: TGTGCCAGCACGAATTTCCTAGCGGGAGGTCAAACAGATACGCAGTATTTT.

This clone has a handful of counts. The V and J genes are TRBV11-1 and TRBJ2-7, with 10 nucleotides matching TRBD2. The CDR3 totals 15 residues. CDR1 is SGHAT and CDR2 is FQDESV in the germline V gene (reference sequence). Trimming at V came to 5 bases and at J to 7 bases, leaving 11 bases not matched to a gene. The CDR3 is CASSPESGRAHEQYF. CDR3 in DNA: TGTGCCAGCAGCCCGGAAAGCGGGAGGGCCCATGAGCAGTACTTC.

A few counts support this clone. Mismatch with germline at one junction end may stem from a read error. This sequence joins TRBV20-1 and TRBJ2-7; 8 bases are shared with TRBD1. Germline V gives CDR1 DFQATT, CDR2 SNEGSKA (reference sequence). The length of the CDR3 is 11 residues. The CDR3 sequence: CSAKRGDRGSF. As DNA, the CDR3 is TGCAGTGCCAAGAGGGGCGACAGGGGTTCGTTC.

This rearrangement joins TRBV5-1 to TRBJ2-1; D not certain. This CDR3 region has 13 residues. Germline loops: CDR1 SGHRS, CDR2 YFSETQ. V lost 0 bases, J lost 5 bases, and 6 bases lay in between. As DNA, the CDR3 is TGCGCCAGCAGCTTGGTCAGTAACAATGAGCAGTTCTTC. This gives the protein CASSLVSNNEQFF.

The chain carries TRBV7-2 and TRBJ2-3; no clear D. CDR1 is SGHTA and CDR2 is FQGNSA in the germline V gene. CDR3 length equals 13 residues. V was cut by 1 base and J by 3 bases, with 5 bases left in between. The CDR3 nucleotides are TGTGCCAGCAGCTTAGGACTGACAGATACGCAGTATTTT. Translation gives CASSLGLTDTQYF.

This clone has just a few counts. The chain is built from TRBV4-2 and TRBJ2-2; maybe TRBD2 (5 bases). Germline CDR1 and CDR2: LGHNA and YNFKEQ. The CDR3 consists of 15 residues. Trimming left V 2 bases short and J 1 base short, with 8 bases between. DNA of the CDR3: TGTGCCAGCAGCCAACTAGCCCAGAACACCGGGGAGCTGTTTTTT. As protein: CASSQLAQNTGELFF.

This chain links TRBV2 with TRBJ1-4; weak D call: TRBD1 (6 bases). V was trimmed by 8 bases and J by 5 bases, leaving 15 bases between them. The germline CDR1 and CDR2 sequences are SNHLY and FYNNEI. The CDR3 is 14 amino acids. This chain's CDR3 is CASVWGLLNEKLFF. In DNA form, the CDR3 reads TGTGCCAGCGTTTGGGGGCTCCTCAATGAAAAACTGTTTTTT.

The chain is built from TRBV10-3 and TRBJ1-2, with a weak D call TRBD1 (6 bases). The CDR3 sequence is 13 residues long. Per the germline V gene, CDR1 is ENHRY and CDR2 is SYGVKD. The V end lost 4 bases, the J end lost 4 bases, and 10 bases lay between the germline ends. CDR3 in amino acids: CAISGGGGYGYTF. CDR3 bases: TGTGCCATCAGTGGGGGAGGGGGCTATGGCTACACCTTC.

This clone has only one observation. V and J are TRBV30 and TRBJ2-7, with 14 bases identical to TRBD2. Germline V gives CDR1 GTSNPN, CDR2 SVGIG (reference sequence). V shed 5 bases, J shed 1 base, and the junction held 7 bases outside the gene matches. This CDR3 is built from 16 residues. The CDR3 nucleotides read TGTGCCTGGGCCGGACTAGCGGGAGGACTTTCCTACGAGCAGTACTTC. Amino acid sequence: CAWAGLAGGLSYEQYF.

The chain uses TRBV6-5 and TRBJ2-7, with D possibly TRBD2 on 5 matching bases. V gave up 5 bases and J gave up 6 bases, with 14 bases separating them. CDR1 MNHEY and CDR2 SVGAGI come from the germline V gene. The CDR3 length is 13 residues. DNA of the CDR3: TGTGCCAGCAGTCCCGGGGTCACTCTCGAGCAGTACTTC. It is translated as CASSPGVTLEQYF.

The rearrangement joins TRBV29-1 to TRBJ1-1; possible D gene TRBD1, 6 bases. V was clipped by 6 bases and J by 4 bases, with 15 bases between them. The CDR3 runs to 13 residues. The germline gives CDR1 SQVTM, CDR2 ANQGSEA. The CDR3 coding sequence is TGCAGCGTCGTGGACAGTAGGGGCACTGAAGCTTTCTTT. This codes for CSVVDSRGTEAFF.

The CDR3 region has the DNA TGTGCCAGCAGCCAATCGGGAGGGGCCGAGCAGTACTTC. It codes for CASSQSGGAEQYF. The genes are TRBV7-3 and TRBJ2-7, with 8 bases that match TRBD2. Trimming removed 5 bases from V and 6 bases from J; junction bases left unmatched: 6. Germline lookup yields CDR1 SGHTA and CDR2 FQGTGA. The CDR3 is 13 amino acids.

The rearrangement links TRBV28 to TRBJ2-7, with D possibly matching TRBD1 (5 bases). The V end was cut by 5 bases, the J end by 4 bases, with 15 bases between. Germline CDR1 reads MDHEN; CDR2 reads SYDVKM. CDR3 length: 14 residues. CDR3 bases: TGTGCCAGCAGTCTCCCCCGGACACTATACGAGCAGTACTTC. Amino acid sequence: CASSLPRTLYEQYF.

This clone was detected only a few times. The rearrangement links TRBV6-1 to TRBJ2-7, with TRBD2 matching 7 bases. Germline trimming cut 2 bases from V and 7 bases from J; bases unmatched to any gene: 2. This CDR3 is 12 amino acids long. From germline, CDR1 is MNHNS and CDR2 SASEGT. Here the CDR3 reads CASSEYGREQYF. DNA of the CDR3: TGTGCCAGCAGTGAATACGGGAGGGAGCAGTACTTC.

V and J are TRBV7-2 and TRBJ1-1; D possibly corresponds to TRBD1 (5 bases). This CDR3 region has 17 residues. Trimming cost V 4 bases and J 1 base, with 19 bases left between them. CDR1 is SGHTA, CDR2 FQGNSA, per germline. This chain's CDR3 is CASSSMAWGDQNTEAFF. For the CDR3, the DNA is TGTGCCAGCAGCTCTATGGCGTGGGGGGATCAGAACACTGAAGCTTTCTTT.

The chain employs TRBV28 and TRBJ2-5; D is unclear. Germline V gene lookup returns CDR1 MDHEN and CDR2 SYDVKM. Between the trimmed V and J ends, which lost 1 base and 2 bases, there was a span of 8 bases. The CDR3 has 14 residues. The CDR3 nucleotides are TGTGCCAGCAGTTTATTGACAACTCAAGAGACCCAGTACTTC. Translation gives CASSLLTTQETQYF.

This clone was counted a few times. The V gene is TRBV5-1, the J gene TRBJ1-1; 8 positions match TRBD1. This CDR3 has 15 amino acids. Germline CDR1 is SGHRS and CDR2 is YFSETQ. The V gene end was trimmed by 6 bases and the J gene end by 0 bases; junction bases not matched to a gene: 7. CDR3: CASIDRGGMNTEAFF. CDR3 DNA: TGCGCCAGCATCGACAGGGGAGGGATGAACACTGAAGCTTTCTTT.

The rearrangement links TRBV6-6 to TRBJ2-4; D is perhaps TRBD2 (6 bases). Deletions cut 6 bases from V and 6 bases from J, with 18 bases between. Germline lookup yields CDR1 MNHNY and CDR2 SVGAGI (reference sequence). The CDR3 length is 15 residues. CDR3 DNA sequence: TGTGCCAGCAGCCGAAACATGGAGGGCCCAAACATTCAGTACTTC. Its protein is CASSRNMEGPNIQYF.

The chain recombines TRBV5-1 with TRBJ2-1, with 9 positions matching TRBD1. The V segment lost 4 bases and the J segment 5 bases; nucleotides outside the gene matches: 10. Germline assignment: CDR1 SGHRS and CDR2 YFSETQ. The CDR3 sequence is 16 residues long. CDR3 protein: CASSTSPGTGNNEQFF. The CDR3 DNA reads TGCGCCAGCAGCACTAGTCCCGGGACAGGGAACAATGAGCAGTTCTTC. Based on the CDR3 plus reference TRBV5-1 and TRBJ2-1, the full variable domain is KAGVTQTPRYLIKTRGQQVTLSCSPISGHRSVSWYQQTPGQGLQFLFEYFSETQRNKGNFPGRFSGRQFSNSRSEMNVSTLELGDSALYLCASSTSPGTGNNEQFFGPGTRLTVL.

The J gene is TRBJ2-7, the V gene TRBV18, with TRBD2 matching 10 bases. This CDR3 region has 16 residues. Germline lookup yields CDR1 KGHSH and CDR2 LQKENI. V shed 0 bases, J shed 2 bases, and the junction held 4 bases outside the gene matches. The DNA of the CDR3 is TGTGCCAGCTCACCACCGAGAGCGGGAGGGCCCTACGAGCAGTACTTC. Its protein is CASSPPRAGGPYEQYF.

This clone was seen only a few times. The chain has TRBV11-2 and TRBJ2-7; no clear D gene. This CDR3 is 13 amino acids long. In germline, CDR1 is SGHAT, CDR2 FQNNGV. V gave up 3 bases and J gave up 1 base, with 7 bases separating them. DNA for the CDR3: TGTGCCAGCAGCTTTGTCTTTTCCTACGAGCAGTACTTC. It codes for CASSFVFSYEQYF.

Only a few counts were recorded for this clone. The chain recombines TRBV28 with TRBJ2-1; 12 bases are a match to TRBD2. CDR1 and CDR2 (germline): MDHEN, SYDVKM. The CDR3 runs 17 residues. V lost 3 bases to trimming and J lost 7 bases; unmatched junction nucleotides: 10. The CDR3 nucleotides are TGTGCCAGCAGTTTTTCGTCTAGCGGGAGGGCCTTGAATGAGCAGTTCTTC. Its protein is CASSFSSSGRALNEQFF.

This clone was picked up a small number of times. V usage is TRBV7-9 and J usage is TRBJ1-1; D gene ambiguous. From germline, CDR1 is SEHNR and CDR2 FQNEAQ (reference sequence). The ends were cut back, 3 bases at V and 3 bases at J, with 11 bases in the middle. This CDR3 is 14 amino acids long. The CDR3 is CASSLAVFDTEAFF. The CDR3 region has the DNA TGTGCCAGCAGCTTGGCGGTTTTCGACACTGAAGCTTTCTTT.

The DNA of the CDR3 is TGTGCCAGCAGCCCCCCGAGGGGGTTGGGAGAGACCCAGTACTTC. Encoded protein: CASSPPRGLGETQYF. J is TRBJ2-5 and V is TRBV9, with TRBD1 as a possible D gene (6 bases). Germline V gives CDR1 SGDLS, CDR2 YYNGEE. Trimming stripped 4 bases from V and 4 bases from J, with 17 bases between. This CDR3 has 15 residues.

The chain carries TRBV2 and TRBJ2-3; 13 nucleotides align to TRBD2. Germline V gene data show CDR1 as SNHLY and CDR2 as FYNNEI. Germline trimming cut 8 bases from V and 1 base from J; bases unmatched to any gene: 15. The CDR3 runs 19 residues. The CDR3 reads CASLITLAGGPSGTDTQYF. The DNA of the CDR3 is TGTGCCAGCTTAATCACACTAGCGGGAGGGCCGAGTGGCACAGATACGCAGTATTTT.

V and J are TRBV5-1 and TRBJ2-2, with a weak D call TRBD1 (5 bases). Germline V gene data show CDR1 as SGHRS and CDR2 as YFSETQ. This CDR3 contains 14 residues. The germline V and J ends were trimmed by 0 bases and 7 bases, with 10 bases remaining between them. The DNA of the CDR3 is TGCGCCAGCAGCTTGGAAGGGGCAAACGGGGAGCTGTTTTTT. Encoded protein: CASSLEGANGELFF.

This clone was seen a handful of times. The DNA of the CDR3 is TGTGCCAGCAGTGACTCGAGTGACGGGGGTGAGCAGTTCTTC. It yields the protein CASSDSSDGGEQFF. The genes are TRBV6-4 and TRBJ2-1; D is possibly TRBD2 (6 bases). V was shortened by 0 bases and J by 9 bases, with 12 bases between the two germline ends. The CDR3 is made up of 14 amino acids. CDR1 and CDR2 (germline): MRHNA, SNTAGT.